Listed below are T cell receptor beta chains from one sample, sequenced in a study of control samples from healthy donors and cancer patients. Measured with immunoSEQ multiplex PCR; TCRdb has only the in-frame clones, and not every one. The data contain 80,000 or so clones, approximately 89% of them singletons. Input material: blood. The receptors derive from a man aged 50-59 years in good health. Each CDR3 is given with its conserved first and last residue.

j_gene: TRBJ2-3
v_gene: TRBV3-1/TRBV3-2
CDR3aa: CASSQEEGWADTQYF

j_gene: TRBJ1-2
v_gene: TRBV28
CDR3aa: CASRIPREAGGYTF

j_gene: TRBJ1-6
v_gene: TRBV7-2
CDR3aa: CASSGRNSPLHF

j_gene: TRBJ2-3
v_gene: TRBV2
CDR3aa: CASSETGTADTQYF

j_gene: TRBJ2-1
v_gene: TRBV27
CDR3aa: CASSSFTEQFF

j_gene: TRBJ2-1
v_gene: TRBV27
CDR3aa: CASSAGLAASVEQFF

j_gene: TRBJ2-7
v_gene: TRBV5-8
CDR3aa: CASSSKGLSYEQYF

j_gene: TRBJ2-1
v_gene: TRBV5-6
CDR3aa: CASSRDRSPGYEQFF

j_gene: TRBJ2-5
v_gene: TRBV5-6
CDR3aa: CASSLGMRTGAVQETQYF

j_gene: TRBJ2-1
v_gene: TRBV25-1
CDR3aa: CASSEGQGSSYNEQFF

j_gene: TRBJ2-5
v_gene: TRBV5-1
CDR3aa: CASSFQIEETQYF

j_gene: TRBJ2-7
v_gene: TRBV18
CDR3aa: CASSPGGLAVYEQYF

j_gene: TRBJ2-7
v_gene: TRBV30
CDR3aa: CAWSKTRDEQYF

j_gene: TRBJ2-2
v_gene: TRBV7-3
CDR3aa: CASSLSPTGPRGGELFF

j_gene: TRBJ1-1
v_gene: TRBV5-1
CDR3aa: CASSLEGGSTEAFF

j_gene: TRBJ1-3
v_gene: TRBV7-7
CDR3aa: CASSSNSGNTIYF

j_gene: TRBJ2-5
v_gene: TRBV7-7
CDR3aa: CASSLNGGQETQYF

j_gene: TRBJ1-2
v_gene: TRBV5-6
CDR3aa: CASSTTLTGSYGYTF

j_gene: TRBJ2-1
v_gene: TRBV9
CDR3aa: CASSVLGGLYNEQFF

j_gene: TRBJ1-2
v_gene: TRBV7-8
CDR3aa: CASSLGQGGYGYTF

j_gene: TRBJ2-5
v_gene: TRBV14
CDR3aa: CASSQDNRKETQYF

j_gene: TRBJ1-2
v_gene: TRBV4-1
CDR3aa: CASSLRATGDYGYTF

j_gene: TRBJ1-4
v_gene: TRBV5-8
CDR3aa: CASSRRVNNEKLFF

j_gene: TRBJ1-1
v_gene: TRBV6-5
CDR3aa: CASKRFNTEAFF

j_gene: TRBJ1-1
v_gene: TRBV30
CDR3aa: CAWSFGGTEAFF

j_gene: TRBJ1-1
v_gene: TRBV4-2
CDR3aa: CASSLEGNTEAFF

j_gene: TRBJ2-1
v_gene: TRBV10-2
CDR3aa: CASRGTTSGGAGNEQFF

j_gene: TRBJ2-3
v_gene: TRBV9
CDR3aa: CASSVTLSTDTQYF

j_gene: TRBJ2-1
v_gene: TRBV7-6
CDR3aa: CASSLFSGDSYNEQFF

j_gene: TRBJ1-2
v_gene: TRBV2
CDR3aa: CASSGSLRGYTF

j_gene: TRBJ1-1
v_gene: TRBV2
CDR3aa: CASRREKNTEAFF

j_gene: TRBJ1-5
v_gene: TRBV30
CDR3aa: CAWSKSGKGNQPQHF

j_gene: TRBJ1-5
v_gene: TRBV15
CDR3aa: CATSRILRQGARSNQPQHF

j_gene: TRBJ1-5
v_gene: TRBV3-1/TRBV3-2
CDR3aa: CASSPHGGGNQPQHF

j_gene: TRBJ1-3
v_gene: TRBV29-1
CDR3aa: CSVTLRRASGNTIYF

j_gene: TRBJ1-5
v_gene: TRBV6-6
CDR3aa: CASSYTVNQPQHF

j_gene: TRBJ2-3
v_gene: TRBV6-2/TRBV6-3
CDR3aa: CASSYIVSGLAGSSTDTQYF

j_gene: TRBJ1-1
v_gene: TRBV7-3
CDR3aa: CASSLGTGTEAFF

j_gene: TRBJ2-3
v_gene: TRBV15
CDR3aa: CATSTGSDTQYF

j_gene: TRBJ2-5
v_gene: TRBV19
CDR3aa: CASSTGPNQETQYF

j_gene: TRBJ2-6
v_gene: TRBV19
CDR3aa: CASRDSESSGANVLTF

j_gene: TRBJ1-3
v_gene: TRBV11-3
CDR3aa: CASSLGGRSDTIYF

j_gene: TRBJ1-6
v_gene: TRBV15
CDR3aa: CATSTGQSSYNSPLHF

j_gene: TRBJ1-5
v_gene: TRBV6-5
CDR3aa: CASRMDFSSNQPQHF

j_gene: TRBJ1-1
v_gene: TRBV29-1
CDR3aa: CSVTGIKNTEAFF

j_gene: TRBJ2-1
v_gene: TRBV18
CDR3aa: CASSATLYNEQFF

j_gene: TRBJ1-2
v_gene: TRBV5-1
CDR3aa: CASSLDRHGYTF

j_gene: TRBJ1-5
v_gene: TRBV6-1
CDR3aa: CASSEQGVMLHQPQHF

j_gene: TRBJ1-1
v_gene: TRBV6-5
CDR3aa: CASRMESMNTEAFF

j_gene: TRBJ2-7
v_gene: TRBV11-1
CDR3aa: CASSVDRGGTYEQYF

j_gene: TRBJ2-1
v_gene: TRBV9
CDR3aa: CASSVSTLNEQFF

j_gene: TRBJ1-4
v_gene: TRBV4-1
CDR3aa: CASSQDGHPTNEKLFF

j_gene: TRBJ1-1
v_gene: TRBV7-8
CDR3aa: CASSLGQGRSEAFF

j_gene: TRBJ1-1
v_gene: TRBV5-1
CDR3aa: CASSEGKNSEAFF

j_gene: TRBJ2-1
v_gene: TRBV7-9
CDR3aa: CASSAGSVKSNEQFF

j_gene: TRBJ1-1
v_gene: TRBV5-6
CDR3aa: CASSSRDSGTEAFF

j_gene: TRBJ2-2
v_gene: TRBV2
CDR3aa: CASRDREGGELFF

j_gene: TRBJ2-2
v_gene: TRBV3-1/TRBV3-2
CDR3aa: CASSSRLRGNTGELFF

j_gene: TRBJ1-6
v_gene: TRBV3-1/TRBV3-2
CDR3aa: CASSQAGGPLHF